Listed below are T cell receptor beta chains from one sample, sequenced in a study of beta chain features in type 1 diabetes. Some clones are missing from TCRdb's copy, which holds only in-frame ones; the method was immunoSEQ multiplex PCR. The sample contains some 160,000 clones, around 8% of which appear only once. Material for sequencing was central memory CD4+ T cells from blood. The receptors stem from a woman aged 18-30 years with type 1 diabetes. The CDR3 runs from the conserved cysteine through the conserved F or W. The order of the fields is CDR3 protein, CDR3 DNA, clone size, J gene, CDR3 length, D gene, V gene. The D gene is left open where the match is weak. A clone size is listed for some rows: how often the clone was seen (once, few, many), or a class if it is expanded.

CDR3aa: CASSLALNTGELFF
CDR3nt: TGTGCCAGCAGCCTAGCTTTGAACACCGGGGAGCTGTTTTTT
abundance: -
j_gene: TRBJ2-2
len: 14
d_gene: -
v_gene: TRBV6-1

CDR3aa: CASSLRTDSDTQYF
CDR3nt: TGCGCCAGCAGCTTACGGACAGATTCAGATACGCAGTATTTT
abundance: -
j_gene: TRBJ2-3
len: 14
d_gene: -
v_gene: TRBV5-1

CDR3aa: CASSRLAGGLSEQYF
CDR3nt: TGTGCCAGCAGTCGACTAGCGGGAGGACTCTCCGAGCAGTACTTC
abundance: -
j_gene: TRBJ2-7
len: 15
d_gene: TRBD2
v_gene: TRBV11-2

CDR3aa: CASSSGSSHDEQFF
CDR3nt: TGCGCCAGCAGTAGCGGAAGTTCACACGATGAGCAGTTCTTC
abundance: -
j_gene: TRBJ2-1
len: 14
d_gene: -
v_gene: TRBV5-1

CDR3aa: CASSLRGGEQFF
CDR3nt: TGTGCCAGCAGCTTAAGGGGGGGTGAGCAGTTCTTC
abundance: -
j_gene: TRBJ2-1
len: 12
d_gene: -
v_gene: TRBV7-2

CDR3aa: CASSLSPEEPQHF
CDR3nt: TGTGCCAGCAGCTTGTCCCCAGAGGAGCCCCAGCATTTT
abundance: few
j_gene: TRBJ1-5
len: 13
d_gene: -
v_gene: TRBV5-6

CDR3aa: CASSLQLSNRDYGYTF
CDR3nt: TGTGCCAGCAGCTTACAGCTCTCCAACAGGGATTATGGCTACACCTTC
abundance: few
j_gene: TRBJ1-2
len: 16
d_gene: -
v_gene: TRBV7-2

CDR3aa: CASSLDLQSYEQYF
CDR3nt: TGTGCCAGCAGCTTAGATTTACAGTCCTACGAGCAGTACTTC
abundance: -
j_gene: TRBJ2-7
len: 14
d_gene: -
v_gene: TRBV7-2

CDR3aa: CASSLSNSQQPQHF
CDR3nt: TGTGCCAGCAGTTTGAGCAACAGCCAGCAACCCCAGCATTTT
abundance: few
j_gene: TRBJ1-5
len: 14
d_gene: -
v_gene: TRBV27

CDR3aa: CASSRGTNTGELFF
CDR3nt: TGTGCCAGCAGCAGGGGGACAAACACCGGGGAGCTGTTTTTT
abundance: few
j_gene: TRBJ2-2
len: 14
d_gene: -
v_gene: TRBV7-2

CDR3aa: CASSRLATGPYNEQFF
CDR3nt: TGTGCCAGCAGCCGCCTAGCGACGGGACCGTACAATGAGCAGTTCTTC
abundance: few
j_gene: TRBJ2-1
len: 16
d_gene: -
v_gene: TRBV11-1

CDR3aa: CASSFPGAETYGYTF
CDR3nt: TGTGCCAGCAGCTTTCCAGGGGCGGAGACCTATGGCTACACCTTC
abundance: -
j_gene: TRBJ1-2
len: 15
d_gene: -
v_gene: TRBV5-6

CDR3aa: CASSVYSPLHF
CDR3nt: TGTGCCAGCAGTGTATATTCACCCCTCCACTTT
abundance: few
j_gene: TRBJ1-6
len: 11
d_gene: -
v_gene: TRBV2

CDR3aa: CASSHREDTQYF
CDR3nt: TGTGCCAGCAGTCACAGGGAGGATACGCAGTATTTT
abundance: many
j_gene: TRBJ2-3
len: 12
d_gene: -
v_gene: TRBV6-5

CDR3aa: CASSSDPLDRNNQPQHF
CDR3nt: TGTGCCAGCAGCTCGGACCCCCTAGACAGGAACAATCAGCCCCAGCATTTT
abundance: few
j_gene: TRBJ1-5
len: 17
d_gene: -
v_gene: TRBV7-9

CDR3aa: CASSVGQGASDTQYF
CDR3nt: TGTGCCAGCAGCGTAGGGCAGGGGGCCTCAGATACGCAGTATTTT
abundance: -
j_gene: TRBJ2-3
len: 15
d_gene: TRBD1
v_gene: TRBV9

CDR3aa: CASSFGRGETQYF
CDR3nt: TGTGCCAGCAGCTTTGGGAGGGGTGAGACCCAGTACTTC
abundance: -
j_gene: TRBJ2-5
len: 13
d_gene: TRBD2
v_gene: TRBV5-6

CDR3aa: CASSLSGQLGNQPQHF
CDR3nt: TGTGCCAGCAGCTTATCCGGACAGCTGGGCAATCAGCCCCAGCATTTT
abundance: few
j_gene: TRBJ1-5
len: 16
d_gene: -
v_gene: TRBV7-6

CDR3aa: CASSPGQDQPQHF
CDR3nt: TGTGCCAGCTCACCGGGACAGGATCAGCCCCAGCATTTT
abundance: many
j_gene: TRBJ1-5
len: 13
d_gene: TRBD1
v_gene: TRBV18

CDR3aa: CASSYRDTHQETQYF
CDR3nt: TGTGCCAGCAGCTATAGGGACACACACCAAGAGACCCAGTACTTC
abundance: -
j_gene: TRBJ2-5
len: 15
d_gene: -
v_gene: TRBV7-8

CDR3aa: CASRGQQGATGELFF
CDR3nt: TGTGCCAGTAGGGGCCAACAGGGGGCGACCGGGGAGCTGTTTTTT
abundance: few
j_gene: TRBJ2-2
len: 15
d_gene: TRBD1
v_gene: TRBV19

CDR3aa: CASSLARLAAEETQYF
CDR3nt: TGTGCCAGCAGCTTAGCCAGACTAGCTGCGGAAGAGACCCAGTACTTC
abundance: few
j_gene: TRBJ2-5
len: 16
d_gene: TRBD2
v_gene: TRBV5-6

CDR3aa: CASLRDRVSGEQYF
CDR3nt: TGTGCCAGCCTCCGGGACAGGGTTTCGGGCGAGCAGTACTTC
abundance: -
j_gene: TRBJ2-7
len: 14
d_gene: TRBD1
v_gene: TRBV7-2

CDR3aa: CASGSGSGMGDTQYF
CDR3nt: TGTGCCAGCGGGAGCGGAAGCGGGATGGGGGATACGCAGTATTTT
abundance: -
j_gene: TRBJ2-3
len: 15
d_gene: TRBD2
v_gene: TRBV7-2

CDR3aa: CASSSDTTGNYGYTF
CDR3nt: TGTGCCAGCAGCTCCGATACGACAGGGAACTATGGCTACACCTTC
abundance: few
j_gene: TRBJ1-2
len: 15
d_gene: TRBD1
v_gene: TRBV7-2

CDR3aa: CASSAHAGTGDYGYTF
CDR3nt: TGTGCCAGCAGTGCCCACGCTGGTACAGGGGACTATGGCTACACCTTC
abundance: few
j_gene: TRBJ1-2
len: 16
d_gene: TRBD1
v_gene: TRBV27

CDR3aa: CASSEGGYTQYF
CDR3nt: TGTGCCAGCAGTGAAGGGGGGTATACGCAGTATTTT
abundance: few
j_gene: TRBJ2-3
len: 12
d_gene: -
v_gene: TRBV25-1

CDR3aa: CASRSRVGTGELFF
CDR3nt: TGTGCCAGCAGGAGCCGGGTCGGCACCGGGGAGCTGTTTTTT
abundance: few
j_gene: TRBJ2-2
len: 14
d_gene: -
v_gene: TRBV7-2

CDR3aa: CASSLRSEGGQPQHF
CDR3nt: TGTGCCAGCAGTTTACGGTCGGAGGGAGGGCAGCCCCAGCATTTT
abundance: -
j_gene: TRBJ1-5
len: 15
d_gene: -
v_gene: TRBV27

CDR3aa: CASSARPSGVAFF
CDR3nt: TGTGCCAGCAGCGCTCGTCCGTCAGGGGTGGCTTTCTTT
abundance: -
j_gene: TRBJ1-1
len: 13
d_gene: -
v_gene: TRBV9

CDR3aa: CASSLFQAGGETQYF
CDR3nt: TGCGCCAGCAGCTTGTTTCAGGCGGGGGGAGAGACCCAGTACTTC
abundance: -
j_gene: TRBJ2-5
len: 15
d_gene: TRBD2
v_gene: TRBV5-1

CDR3aa: CASSFDTGGYEQYF
CDR3nt: TGTGCCAGCAGCTTTGACACCGGGGGGTACGAGCAGTACTTC
abundance: few
j_gene: TRBJ2-7
len: 14
d_gene: TRBD2
v_gene: TRBV27

CDR3aa: CSVEQGNQPQHF
CDR3nt: TGCAGCGTTGAACAGGGGAATCAGCCCCAGCATTTT
abundance: -
j_gene: TRBJ1-5
len: 12
d_gene: -
v_gene: TRBV29-1

CDR3aa: CASSLAGINQPQHF
CDR3nt: TGTGCCAGCAGCTTGGCCGGGATTAATCAGCCCCAGCATTTT
abundance: -
j_gene: TRBJ1-5
len: 14
d_gene: -
v_gene: TRBV5-6

CDR3aa: CASSLVLAQETQYF
CDR3nt: TGCGCCAGCAGCTTGGTCCTAGCACAAGAGACCCAGTACTTC
abundance: few
j_gene: TRBJ2-5
len: 14
d_gene: -
v_gene: TRBV5-1

CDR3aa: CATSRDPLQGPQHF
CDR3nt: TGTGCCACCAGCAGGGACCCCCTACAGGGGCCCCAGCATTTT
abundance: -
j_gene: TRBJ1-5
len: 14
d_gene: -
v_gene: TRBV15

CDR3aa: CASSPPGAPLHF
CDR3nt: TGTGCCAGCAGTCCCCCCGGGGCACCCCTCCACTTT
abundance: many
j_gene: TRBJ1-6
len: 12
d_gene: -
v_gene: TRBV27

CDR3aa: CASSPGQGGYTF
CDR3nt: TGTGCCAGCAGCCCGGGACAGGGTGGCTACACCTTC
abundance: many
j_gene: TRBJ1-2
len: 12
d_gene: TRBD1
v_gene: TRBV5-4